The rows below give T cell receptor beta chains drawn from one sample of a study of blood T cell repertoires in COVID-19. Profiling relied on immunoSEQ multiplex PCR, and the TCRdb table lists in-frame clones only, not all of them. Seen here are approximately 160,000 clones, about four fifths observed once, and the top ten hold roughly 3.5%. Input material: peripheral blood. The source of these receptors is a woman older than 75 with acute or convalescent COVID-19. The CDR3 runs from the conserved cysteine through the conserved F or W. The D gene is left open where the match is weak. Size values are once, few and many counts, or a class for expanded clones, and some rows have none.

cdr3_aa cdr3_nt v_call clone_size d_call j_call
CASRQLDTEAFF TGTGCTAGCAGACAGTTAGACACTGAAGCTTTCTTT TRBV12-5 NA NA TRBJ1-1
CAWSNPGLAGGDTQYF TGTGCCTGGAGTAACCCGGGACTAGCGGGGGGCGATACGCAGTATTTT TRBV30 NA TRBD2 TRBJ2-3
CASSQAVGPSTDTQYF TGCGCCAGCAGCCAAGCCGTGGGGCCTAGCACAGATACGCAGTATTTT TRBV4-3 NA NA TRBJ2-3
CASSPQDGLRNTIYF TGTGCCAGCAGCCCCCAGGACGGACTTCGAAACACCATATATTTT TRBV9 NA NA TRBJ1-3
CASSPRREENSPLHF TGTGCCAGCTCACCAAGGAGGGAAGAGAATTCACCCCTCCACTTT TRBV18 once NA TRBJ1-6
CASRLRTGVNEKLFF TGTGCCAGTAGACTTCGGACAGGGGTAAATGAAAAACTGTTTTTT TRBV19 NA TRBD1 TRBJ1-4
CASSQDPSGTDNTGELFF TGCGCCAGCAGCCAAGATCCCTCTGGGACAGATAACACCGGGGAGCTGTTTTTT TRBV4-1 NA TRBD1 TRBJ2-2
CASKKDGENEKLFF TGCGCCAGCAAGAAGGACGGGGAGAATGAAAAACTGTTTTTT TRBV5-1 NA NA TRBJ1-4
CASSPRANTEAFF TGTGCCAGCAGCCCAAGAGCGAACACTGAAGCTTTCTTT TRBV11-2 NA NA TRBJ1-1
CASRDRGTNTEAFF TGCGCCAGCAGGGACAGGGGTACGAACACTGAAGCTTTCTTT TRBV10-2 NA TRBD1 TRBJ1-1
CASSQRRGVGQPQHF TGTGCCAGCAGCCAACGCAGGGGGGTCGGTCAGCCCCAGCATTTT TRBV3-1/TRBV3-2 once TRBD1 TRBJ1-5
CASQPKQGIPGELFF TGTGCCAGCCAGCCGAAGCAGGGAATCCCCGGGGAGCTGTTTTTT TRBV9 NA NA TRBJ2-2
CASSPQGGGGYGYTF TGTGCCAGCAGCCCACAGGGGGGCGGGGGCTATGGCTACACCTTC TRBV6-5 NA TRBD1 TRBJ1-2
CATGTGNPLSGNTIYF TGTGCCACCGGGACAGGGAACCCTCTCTCTGGAAACACCATATATTTT TRBV11-2 NA TRBD1 TRBJ1-3
CASTNWGGNREQYF TGTGCCAGCACCAATTGGGGGGGAAATCGGGAGCAGTACTTC TRBV6-5 NA TRBD2 TRBJ2-7
CASSLTSVPETQYF TGTGCCAGCAGCTTGACTAGCGTACCAGAGACCCAGTACTTC TRBV5-4 NA TRBD2 TRBJ2-5
CASSLVRTSGSTGELFF TGTGCCAGCAGCTTGGTCCGGACTAGCGGGAGCACCGGGGAGCTGTTTTTT TRBV5-4 few TRBD2 TRBJ2-2
CAWRAKGAGGNTIYF TGTGCCTGGAGGGCCAAGGGGGCCGGTGGAAACACCATATATTTT TRBV30 NA TRBD1 TRBJ1-3
CASSWPSVSEKLFF TGTGCCAGCAGCTGGCCCTCCGTCTCGGAAAAACTGTTTTTT TRBV7-8 NA NA TRBJ1-4
CGGPSGNTIYF TGCGGCGGGCCCTCTGGAAACACCATATATTTT TRBV20-1 NA NA TRBJ1-3
CASSLGLGWDTQYF TGTGCCAGCAGCTTAGGACTTGGGTGGGATACGCAGTATTTT TRBV7-2 NA NA TRBJ2-3
CASSVVAGGYNEQFF TGTGCCAGCAGCGTCGTAGCGGGGGGCTACAATGAGCAGTTCTTC TRBV7-3 NA TRBD2 TRBJ2-1
CASSPRIDTEAFF TGTGCCAGCTCACCCCGTATAGACACTGAAGCTTTCTTT TRBV18 NA NA TRBJ1-1
CAWQGLQETQYF TGTGCCTGGCAGGGGCTCCAAGAGACCCAGTACTTC TRBV30 NA NA TRBJ2-5
CASSQEGNQGRDTQYF TGTGCCAGCAGCCAAGAAGGGAATCAGGGAAGAGATACGCAGTATTTT TRBV4-2 NA NA TRBJ2-3
CASSARRGRNTGELFF TGTGCCAGCAGCGCCCGAAGGGGGCGAAACACCGGGGAGCTGTTTTTT TRBV9 NA TRBD1 TRBJ2-2
CASSQGTGDNQPQHF TGCGCCAGCAGCCAAGGGACAGGAGACAATCAGCCCCAGCATTTT TRBV4-1 NA TRBD1 TRBJ1-5
CASSQINGIETQYF TGTGCCAGCAGCCAAATCAACGGGATTGAGACCCAGTACTTC TRBV3-1/TRBV3-2 NA NA TRBJ2-5
CASSSIRLADYNEQFF TGTGCCAGCAGCTCCATTCGACTAGCGGACTACAATGAGCAGTTCTTC TRBV7-8 NA TRBD2 TRBJ2-1
CASSPKRDTQYF TGTGCCAGCAGCCCCAAGAGGGATACGCAGTATTTT TRBV7-8 NA NA TRBJ2-3
CASSSPDRGEREQYF TGTGCCAGCAGCTCCCCCGACAGGGGGGAAAGGGAGCAGTACTTC TRBV11-2 NA TRBD1 TRBJ2-7
CASSSPGQGHNEQFF TGTGCCAGCAGTTCCCCAGGGCAGGGGCACAATGAGCAGTTCTTC TRBV27 NA NA TRBJ2-1
CASSLGQGVTYGYTF TGTGCCAGCAGCTTAGGACAGGGGGTAACCTATGGCTACACCTTC TRBV7-2 NA TRBD1 TRBJ1-2
CASSFPRGGIRTDTQYF TGTGCCAGCAGCTTCCCGCGGGGGGGGATCCGCACAGATACGCAGTATTTT TRBV7-2 once TRBD2 TRBJ2-3
CSASDDRVGVDQPQHF TGCAGTGCTAGTGATGACAGGGTCGGGGTCGATCAGCCCCAGCATTTT TRBV20-1 NA TRBD1 TRBJ1-5
CASSPGSHGYTF TGTGCCAGCTCACCGGGGAGCCATGGCTACACCTTC TRBV18 NA NA TRBJ1-2
CASSPASDNSPLHF TGTGCCAGCTCACCAGCGAGCGACAATTCACCCCTCCACTTT TRBV18 NA NA TRBJ1-6
CASSPRSVSGGATETQYF TGTGCCAGCTCACCAAGATCCGTTAGCGGGGGGGCTACGGAGACCCAGTACTTC TRBV18 NA TRBD2 TRBJ2-5
CSVGHSTGELFF TGCAGCGTTGGACACAGCACCGGGGAGCTGTTTTTT TRBV29-1 medium-sized NA TRBJ2-2
CASSDQGSQPQHF TGTGCCAGTAGTGACCAGGGAAGTCAGCCCCAGCATTTT TRBV19 NA NA TRBJ1-5
CASSFTQGGTGNTIYF TGTGCCAGCAGCTTTACACAGGGTGGAACTGGAAACACCATATATTTT TRBV11-2 few NA TRBJ1-3
CAWSAKRGIDNQPQHF TGTGCCTGGAGTGCAAAAAGGGGTATCGACAATCAGCCCCAGCATTTT TRBV30 once NA TRBJ1-5
CAWSTQGGYEQYF TGTGCCTGGAGTACTCAGGGGGGTTACGAGCAGTACTTC TRBV30 few NA TRBJ2-7
CASTRQGQNTEAFF TGTGCCAGCACAAGACAGGGACAGAACACTGAAGCTTTCTTT TRBV3-1/TRBV3-2 NA TRBD1 TRBJ1-1
CASSHTGNTEAFF TGTGCCAGCAGCCATACAGGTAACACTGAAGCTTTCTTT TRBV7-9 NA NA TRBJ1-1
CASSLIGQGANNQPQHF TGTGCCAGCAGTTTAATCGGTCAGGGGGCGAACAATCAGCCCCAGCATTTT TRBV27 NA TRBD1 TRBJ1-5
CASSPDGTTGTGELFF TGCGCCAGCAGCCCGGATGGGACAACCGGGACCGGGGAGCTGTTTTTT TRBV5-1 NA NA TRBJ2-2